This T cell receptor (beta chain) was sequenced for a study of blood T cell repertoires in COVID-19. Across the whole study: Acute and convalescent COVID-19 specimens originated in the United States, Italy and Spain. PBMCs, B-cell-depleted T cells, or T cells provided the cDNA or gDNA that made up the material.

In the original workflow: From reference gene primer amplification, estimates of nucleated cell counts were derived. Profiling relied on immunoSEQ multiplex PCR, and the TCRdb table lists in-frame clones only, not all of them. V, J and clone size are taken as reported in that table, and D and trimming were inferred from the DNA itself. This sample has around 56,000 clones, with 81% found just once. V lost 0 bases and J lost 0, with 6 bases in between. CDR3 length: 15 amino acids. CDR1 and CDR2 (germline): SGHTA, FQGNSA. The source is an elderly woman with active or convalescent COVID-19. The sequencing sample was made of peripheral blood. The V call is TRBV7-2, the J call TRBJ1-3; weak D call: TRBD1 (5 bases). DNA of the CDR3: TGTGCCAGCAGCTTAGCCAGGGCCTCTGGAAACACCATATATTTT. Its protein product is CASSLARASGNTIYF.